A single sample gave rise to the 20 T cell receptor beta chains below, sequenced in a study of blood T cells in healthy people across ages. A sample-barcoded 5' primer and a J-beta primer mix were used in a second PCR of roughly 7 to 12 cycles. MiXCR was run by TCRdb on the 5' RACE reads, yielding one entry per CDR3 protein. The top ten hold just under 9.5% of the sample, which has fewer than 800,000 distinct CDR3 sequences, 20% to 25% seen once. This same sample was also part of a study on T cells of mothers and their children.

Source material: blood. The receptors shown here come from a boy between 5 and 17 years old in good health.

This clonotype was seen a few times. This chain links TRBV11-1 with TRBJ2-1; D not certain. Trimming removed 3 bases from V and 6 bases from J, with 15 bases in between. The germline V gene encodes CDR1 SGHAT and CDR2 FQDESV (reference sequence). This CDR3 is 15 amino acids long. The CDR3 DNA sequence: TGTGCCAGCAGCTTCGGTTATGGTCTCGGCAATGAGCAGTTCTTC. Translated: CASSFGYGLGNEQFF. Filled out from reference TRBV11-1 and TRBJ2-1, the complete variable domain reads EAEVAQSPRYKITEKSQAVAFWCDPISGHATLYWYRQILGQGPELLVQFQDESVVDDSQLPKDRFSAERLKGVDSTLKIQPAELGDSAMYLCASSFGYGLGNEQFFGPGTRLTVL.

The chain couples TRBV6-4 to TRBJ2-2, with D possibly TRBD2 on 5 matching bases. This CDR3 has 15 residues. The germline gives CDR1 MRHNA, CDR2 SNTAGT. V was clipped by 5 bases and J by 0 bases, with 10 bases between them. The CDR3 coding sequence is TGTGCCAGCAGTCAAGACTACCCGAACACCGGGGAGCTGTTTTTT. As protein: CASSQDYPNTGELFF.

This clonotype was observed a few times. V and J are TRBV6-5 and TRBJ1-3; 10 positions match TRBD1. This CDR3 comprises 18 residues. Germline CDR1 is MNHEY and CDR2 is SVGAGI. Trimming cost V 4 bases and J 8 bases; bases outside gene matches: 17. The CDR3 DNA sequence: TGTGCCAGCAGTTTGAGACAGGGGGCGCGAAGAGTCTTTGACACCATATATTTT. This encodes CASSLRQGARRVFDTIYF.

This clonotype turned up a few times. V usage is TRBV28 and J usage is TRBJ2-1; D might be TRBD1 (6 bases). The better agreement between TRBJ2-7 and the DNA end casts doubt on the J call. Germline V gene data show CDR1 as MDHEN and CDR2 as SYDVKM. The CDR3 covers 14 residues. In DNA, the CDR3 is TGTGCCAGCAGCCTACAGGGAAGAGCCTACGAGCAGTACTTC. This gives the protein CASSLQGRAYEQYF.

Ten or more counts support this clonotype. This sequence joins TRBV7-3 and TRBJ2-7, with D maybe TRBD1 (5 bases). Germline assignment: CDR1 SGHTA and CDR2 FQGTGA. Trimming cost V 5 bases and J 2 bases, with 10 bases left between them. The CDR3 consists of 13 residues. For the CDR3, the DNA is TGTGCCAGCAGCCTAGGACATACCTACGAGCAGTACTTC. This sequence encodes CASSLGHTYEQYF.

The rearrangement joins TRBV9 to TRBJ1-1; 9 bases align to TRBD1. V was pared by 3 bases and J by 4 bases, with 7 bases of the junction left unmatched. The CDR3 covers 15 residues. Germline lookup yields CDR1 SGDLS and CDR2 YYNGEE. The CDR3 loop reads CASSAQGALGTEAFF. As DNA, the CDR3 is TGTGCCAGCAGCGCACAGGGGGCTTTGGGCACTGAAGCTTTCTTT.

J is TRBJ1-4 and V is TRBV7-2; tentatively, D is TRBD1 (5 bases). The CDR3 consists of 16 residues. V dropped 3 bases and J dropped 6 bases, with 17 bases sitting between them. The V gene's germline CDR1 is SGHTA and CDR2 FQGNSA. CDR3 loop: CASSLGPKGWDEKLFF. For the CDR3, the DNA is TGTGCCAGCAGCTTGGGACCAAAGGGGTGGGATGAAAAACTGTTTTTT.

This clonotype was observed a single time. The V and J genes are TRBV7-9 and TRBJ2-3, with TRBD2 matching 7 bases. The CDR3 spans 17 residues. The V segment lost 1 base and the J segment 1 base; nucleotides outside the gene matches: 8. Germline lookup yields CDR1 SEHNR and CDR2 FQNEAQ (reference sequence). CDR3 sequence (DNA): TGTGCCAGCAGCTTAGGCTCTAGCGGAGTCCGCACAGATACGCAGTATTTT. Protein sequence: CASSLGSSGVRTDTQYF.

The V gene is TRBV20-1, the J gene TRBJ1-2, with 7 bases lining up with TRBD1. V was pared by 3 bases and J by 3 bases, with 4 bases of the junction left unmatched. In germline, CDR1 is DFQATT, CDR2 SNEGSKA (reference sequence). The CDR3 loop spans 13 amino acids. CDR3: CSASTGTDYGYTF. The CDR3 DNA sequence: TGCAGTGCTAGTACCGGGACAGACTATGGCTACACCTTC.

This chain joins TRBV3-1 and TRBJ1-4; 10 bases map to TRBD1. Germline loops: CDR1 LGHDT, CDR2 YNNKEL (reference sequence). The CDR3 sequence is 16 residues long. V trimming: 5 bases; J trimming: 5 bases; junction bases outside the gene matches: 8. CDR3 in amino acids: CASSASPTGGNEKLFF. The CDR3 DNA reads as TGTGCCAGCAGCGCAAGCCCGACAGGGGGCAATGAAAAACTGTTTTTT.

This clonotype was found a few times. CDR3 in amino acids: CSAEGVSGANVLTF. CDR3 bases: TGCAGCGCCGAGGGGGTCTCTGGGGCCAACGTCCTGACTTTC. The chain combines TRBV29-1 with TRBJ2-6, with D possibly matching TRBD1 (6 bases). Per the germline V gene, CDR1 is SQVTM and CDR2 is ANQGSEA. The CDR3 extends over 14 amino acids. The germline V and J ends were trimmed by 7 bases and 0 bases, with 10 bases remaining between them.

The chain uses TRBV28 and TRBJ2-7; D assignment may be TRBD1 or TRBD2 (5 bases each). The CDR3 extends over 14 amino acids. The V and J ends lost 7 bases and 0 bases respectively, with 13 bases between them. Germline CDR1 reads MDHEN; CDR2 reads SYDVKM. The DNA of the CDR3 is TGTGCCAGCATCGGGGACGCCAGCTCCTACGAGCAGTACTTC. Amino acid sequence: CASIGDASSYEQYF.

This clonotype has a handful of counts. The V gene is TRBV4-3, the J gene TRBJ2-1; D ambiguous. Trimming took 1 base from V and 0 from J, leaving 7 bases between them. CDR3 length: 15 residues. Per germline, CDR1 LGHNA and CDR2 YSLEER. The chain's CDR3 is CASSQALSSYNEQFF. The CDR3 DNA reads TGCGCCAGCAGCCAAGCCCTAAGCTCCTACAATGAGCAGTTCTTC.

CDR3 in DNA: TGCAGTGCCCTGGCCTTTAGCGGGAGGTCGATCTACGAGCAGTACTTC. This sequence encodes CSALAFSGRSIYEQYF. The chain recombines TRBV20-1 with TRBJ2-1; TRBD2 agrees at 10 bases. The J call may be mistaken, given a closer DNA end match to TRBJ2-7. The CDR3 runs 16 residues. Germline CDR1 is DFQATT and CDR2 is SNEGSKA (reference sequence).

This clonotype was detected a few times. The junction differs from germline at one of its ends, possibly a read error. V usage is TRBV11-2 and J usage is TRBJ2-5; 9 bases match TRBD2. The V gene's germline CDR1 is SGHAT and CDR2 FQNNGV. The CDR3 extends over 15 amino acids. The CDR3 nucleotides read TGCGCCAGCAGCTTAGCGCTAGCGGGGTTGAAGACCCAGTACTTC. It yields the protein CASSLALAGLKTQYF.

In this sample, this clonotype turned up many times. The chain links TRBV20-1 to TRBJ2-5; D possibly corresponds to TRBD2 (6 bases). V gave up 0 bases and J gave up 2 bases, with 10 bases separating them. CDR1 and CDR2 (germline): DFQATT, SNEGSKA (reference sequence). There are 14 residues in the CDR3. CDR3 in amino acids: CSARDRRGQETQYF. The CDR3 region has the DNA TGCAGTGCTAGAGATCGGAGGGGTCAAGAGACCCAGTACTTC.

The V and J genes are TRBV7-8 and TRBJ2-5; D uncertain. The DNA matches TRBJ2-7 better at its end, which makes the J call doubtful. Per the germline V gene, CDR1 is SGHVS and CDR2 is FQNEAQ. This CDR3 is built from 14 residues. The CDR3, as DNA: TGTGCCAGCAGCTTAGACTATATCAACTACGAGCAGTACTTC. Protein: CASSLDYINYEQYF.

The V and J genes are TRBV29-1 and TRBJ1-1, with D maybe TRBD1 (5 bases). Germline lookup yields CDR1 SQVTM and CDR2 ANQGSEA. CDR3 size: 11 residues. The V end was cut by 6 bases, the J end by 5 bases, with 10 bases between. The CDR3, as DNA: TGCAGCGTCCGTGAGGGGACTGAAGCTTTCTTT. Translation gives CSVREGTEAFF.

There are a few counts of this clonotype. V and J are TRBV5-5 and TRBJ2-3; D may be TRBD2 (5 bases). The CDR3 has 17 amino acids. V lost 7 bases, J lost 2 bases, and 23 bases lay in between. Germline assignment: CDR1 SGHKS and CDR2 YYEKEE (reference sequence). The CDR3 protein is CASGSHQPGGSTDTQYF. Written as DNA, the CDR3 is TGTGCCAGCGGCTCCCATCAACCGGGCGGGTCCACAGATACGCAGTATTTT.

V and J are TRBV12-3 or TRBV12-4 and TRBJ2-5, with 8 bases fitting TRBD2. The CDR3 is 16 residues long. The V and J ends lost 3 bases and 4 bases, in that order; junction bases with no gene match: 10. The CDR3 here is CASSLGAGGGPETQYF. DNA of the CDR3: TGTGCCAGCAGTTTGGGGGCGGGAGGAGGACCAGAGACCCAGTACTTC.